This passage covers 20 T cell receptor beta chains from one sample sequenced in a study of OX40 agonist ivuxolimab in advanced cancers. TCRdb keeps only in-frame clones here, not all; method: immunoSEQ multiplex PCR. The sample lists more than 55,000 clones; 92% were seen once. The sample in question was CD4+ or CD8+ T cells sorted from blood, obtained in a trial of the OX40 agonist ivuxolimab. These receptors originate from an adult with an advanced solid tumor such as melanoma, head and neck, liver or kidney cancer.

This clone is medium-sized by share. The rearrangement links TRBV19 to TRBJ2-1; D perhaps matches TRBD2 (6 bases). Trimming cost V 8 bases and J 3 bases, with 17 bases left between them. Germline V lookup: CDR1 LNHDA, CDR2 SQIVND (reference sequence). The CDR3 spans 15 residues. In DNA, the CDR3 is TGTGCCAGTGCCCAACGGGGACTCGGCTACAATGAGCAGTTCTTC. Residues: CASAQRGLGYNEQFF.

The chain couples TRBV7-2 to TRBJ1-1; D is ambiguous. The CDR3 loop spans 15 amino acids. Per the germline V gene, CDR1 is SGHTA and CDR2 is FQGNSA. The ends were cut back, 2 bases at V and 1 base at J, with 11 bases in the middle. The CDR3: CASSLSLAENTEAFF. Written as DNA, the CDR3 is TGTGCCAGCAGCTTATCCCTGGCGGAGAACACTGAAGCTTTCTTT.

Details on this clone: Other DNA variants within this sample encode the same CDR3. This rearrangement joins TRBV4-1 to TRBJ2-7, with 8 bases aligning to TRBD1. V shed 4 bases and J 1 base; nucleotides not matched to a gene: 3. Germline loops: CDR1 MGHRA, CDR2 YSYEKL. This CDR3 comprises 14 residues. The CDR3 reads CASSLRQGSYEQYF. DNA for the CDR3: TGCGCCAGCAGCCTTCGACAGGGGTCCTACGAGCAGTACTTC.

The chain is built from TRBV27 and TRBJ2-5, with 7 positions matching TRBD2. The CDR3 spans 16 residues. The trim removed 2 bases at V and 4 bases at J, leaving 10 bases unmatched. Germline V CDR1 and CDR2: MNHEY, SMNVEV (reference sequence). The CDR3 loop reads CASSLLGGGPLETQYF. The CDR3 region has the DNA TGTGCCAGCAGTTTACTCGGGGGAGGGCCGCTAGAGACCCAGTACTTC.

V usage is TRBV7-9 and J usage is TRBJ2-7; D uncertain. The CDR3 contains 14 residues. Between the trimmed V and J ends, which lost 5 bases and 7 bases, there was a span of 18 bases. From germline, CDR1 is SEHNR and CDR2 FQNEAQ (reference sequence). CDR3 coding DNA: TGTGCCAGCAGCACCCCATTCCGGCTAGAAGAGCAGTACTTC. Its translation is CASSTPFRLEEQYF.

The V call is TRBV4-2, the J call TRBJ2-2, with 7 bases aligning to TRBD2. The CDR3 has 16 residues. Germline V gives CDR1 LGHNA, CDR2 YNFKEQ. V was pared by 1 base and J by 3 bases, with 5 bases of the junction left unmatched. Written as DNA, the CDR3 is TGTGCCAGCAGCCAAGTTGCGGGGGACCACACCGGGGAGCTGTTTTTT. Translating gives CASSQVAGDHTGELFF.

The chain has TRBV7-9 and TRBJ2-7, with unresolved D. With 5 bases removed from V and 4 bases from J, the gap between germline ends came to 6 bases. From germline, CDR1 is SEHNR and CDR2 FQNEAQ (reference sequence). This CDR3 is 11 amino acids long. Written as DNA, the CDR3 is TGTGCCAGCAGCGAAACTTACGAGCAGTACTTC. Protein product: CASSETYEQYF. Together with reference TRBV7-9 and TRBJ2-7, the CDR3 gives the full variable domain: DTGVSQNPRHKITKRGQNVTFRCDPISEHNRLYWYRQTLGQGPEFLTYFQNEAQLEKSRLLSDRFSAERPKGSFSTLEIQRTEQGDSAMYLCASSETYEQYFGPGTRLTVT.

The gene calls are TRBV7-3 and TRBJ2-5; 9 nucleotides agree with TRBD2. Per germline, CDR1 SGHTA and CDR2 FQGTGA. The CDR3 length is 16 residues. Unmatched junction bases numbered 5, after V lost 1 base and J lost 2 bases. The CDR3 sequence is CASSLSPSGEQETQYF. CDR3 nucleotide sequence: TGTGCCAGCAGCTTAAGCCCTAGCGGGGAACAAGAGACCCAGTACTTC.

On this clone: Its ends do not fully match the called genes, so a read error is possible. The chain recombines TRBV2 with TRBJ2-3; 8 positions agree with TRBD2. Germline CDR1 reads SNHLY; CDR2 reads FYNNEI. This CDR3 comprises 15 residues. The CDR3 DNA reads TGTGCCAGCAGGGAAGCGGGAGTTAGCACAGATACGCAGTATTTT. It encodes CASREAGVSTDTQYF.

This clone has just one count. The chain carries TRBV7-9 and TRBJ1-1; D is ambiguous. The V end lost 7 bases, the J end lost 3 bases, and 12 bases lay between the germline ends. The CDR3 is 13 residues long. Germline CDR1 and CDR2: SEHNR and FQNEAQ (reference sequence). CDR3 nucleotides: TGTGCCAGCAAGGAAGGGATGGACACTGAAGCTTTCTTT. This codes for CASKEGMDTEAFF. The entire variable domain, with the rest obtained from reference TRBV7-9 and TRBJ1-1, is as follows: DTGVSQNPRHKITKRGQNVTFRCDPISEHNRLYWYRQTLGQGPEFLTYFQNEAQLEKSRLLSDRFSAERPKGSFSTLEIQRTEQGDSAMYLCASKEGMDTEAFFGQGTRLTVV.

This clone was counted only a few times. The rearrangement joins TRBV5-1 to TRBJ2-7, with D uncertain. Germline V lookup: CDR1 SGHRS, CDR2 YFSETQ. Trimming stripped 0 bases from V and 0 bases from J, with 7 bases between. The CDR3 contains 14 residues. The CDR3 loop is CASSLVAPSYEQYF. As DNA, the CDR3 is TGCGCCAGCAGCTTGGTTGCACCCTCCTACGAGCAGTACTTC.

The V and J genes are TRBV18 and TRBJ1-1; 9 bases match TRBD1. The CDR3 is 15 residues long. CDR1 KGHSH and CDR2 LQKENI come from the germline V gene. Losses at the gene ends were 4 bases for V and 5 bases for J; bases not matched to a gene: 8. The CDR3 protein is CASSLRSQGATEAFF. CDR3 coding DNA: TGTGCCAGCTCACTGCGCTCACAGGGGGCGACTGAAGCTTTCTTT.

This clone was detected only a few times. CDR3 sequence reads: CASSFDGNSPLHF. The CDR3 coding sequence is TGCGCCAGCAGCTTCGACGGGAATTCACCCCTCCACTTT. J is TRBJ1-6 and V is TRBV4-1, with D uncertain. Germline-derived CDR1 and CDR2 are MGHRA and YSYEKL. The length of the CDR3 is 13 residues. Trimming took 5 bases from V and 7 from J, leaving 9 bases between them.

This rearrangement joins TRBV7-6 to TRBJ2-2, with 8 bases identical to TRBD2. The CDR3 has 14 amino acids. Per germline, CDR1 SGHVS and CDR2 FNYEAQ. Trimming at V came to 4 bases and at J to 6 bases, leaving 4 bases not matched to a gene. In nucleotides, the CDR3 is TGTGCCAGCAGCTCTACTAGCGGACCCGGGGAGCTGTTTTTT. Encoded protein: CASSSTSGPGELFF.

This clone has a single count. The gene calls are TRBV7-9 and TRBJ2-7; maybe TRBD2 (5 bases). Germline V gives CDR1 SEHNR, CDR2 FQNEAQ (reference sequence). V lost 5 bases to trimming and J lost 0 bases, with 8 bases between them. CDR3 length: 13 residues. CDR3 residues: CASSGESSYEQYF. The CDR3, as DNA: TGTGCCAGCAGCGGGGAGAGCTCCTACGAGCAGTACTTC.

The chain has TRBV7-6 and TRBJ2-7; D is undetermined. The V end lost 1 base, the J end lost 5 bases, and 9 bases lay between the germline ends. Germline V CDR1 and CDR2: SGHVS, FNYEAQ. The CDR3 is 13 residues long. The CDR3 DNA reads TGTGCCAGCAGCTTAGGGGGTCTTGACGAGCAGTACTTC. This translates into CASSLGGLDEQYF.

This clone was seen a single time. The CDR3 DNA reads as TGTGCCAGCAGTACTAATAGCGGGAGGGAGACCCAGTACTTC. It yields the protein CASSTNSGRETQYF. This chain links TRBV27 with TRBJ2-5; TRBD2 aligns across 10 bases. The V and J ends lost 5 bases and 5 bases, in that order; junction bases with no gene match: 5. The CDR3 sequence is 14 residues long. The germline gives CDR1 MNHEY, CDR2 SMNVEV (reference sequence).

The genes are TRBV9 and TRBJ1-2; 7 nucleotides align to TRBD1. V trimming: 2 bases; J trimming: 7 bases; junction bases outside the gene matches: 2. This CDR3 contains 12 residues. Germline V CDR1 and CDR2: SGDLS, YYNGEE. The CDR3 coding sequence is TGTGCCAGCAGCGTCGGACAGGTTGGCTACACCTTC. Residues: CASSVGQVGYTF.

The chain employs TRBV19 and TRBJ1-1; D is possibly TRBD1 (6 bases). CDR1 is LNHDA and CDR2 is SQIVND in the germline V gene (reference sequence). There are 14 residues in the CDR3. V was clipped by 7 bases and J by 4 bases, with 16 bases between them. The CDR3 sequence: CASMTGQMSTEAFF. CDR3 nucleotide sequence: TGTGCCAGTATGACAGGACAGATGAGCACTGAAGCTTTCTTT.

The gene calls are TRBV7-9 and TRBJ2-7; 9 bases line up with TRBD1. The CDR3 consists of 16 residues. After removal of 1 base from V and 4 bases from J, the junction contained 8 bases not matched to a gene. From germline, CDR1 is SEHNR and CDR2 FQNEAQ (reference sequence). In DNA form, the CDR3 reads TGTGCCAGCAGCTTAGGACTGGGACAGGGAAGTTACGAGCAGTACTTC. It yields the protein CASSLGLGQGSYEQYF.